A single sample gave rise to the 13 T cell receptor beta chains below, sequenced in a study of regulatory T cells in long-lasting Graves disease. According to the study, TCR beta libraries were built with iRepertoire HTBI primers and CDR3-region Arm-PCR. TCRdb re-called the multiplex PCR reads with MiXCR, one entry per CDR3 protein. The sample lists some 450,000 distinct CDR3 sequences; 16% were seen once. The sample's time point: newly diagnosed GD, antithyroid drugs for less than 3 months. The TCR library was made from RNA that had been extracted from PBMCs in TRIzol. These sequences were also reported in another study, on T cells in Graves' hyperthyroidism and ophthalmopathy.

The material sequenced was peripheral blood mononuclear cells (PBMCs), taken at new diagnosis, from a patient treated with antithyroid drugs. The receptors were sampled from a woman between 25 and 40 years old with Graves disease.

This clonotype was counted at least ten times. The chain links TRBV28 to TRBJ1-2; unclear D gene. The CDR3 is made up of 14 amino acids. V lost 5 bases and J lost 7, with 17 bases in between. The germline V gene has CDR1 MDHEN and CDR2 SYDVKM. In nucleotides, the CDR3 is TGTGCCAGCAGTCCTAGCGGGATCCTGGGTGGCTACACCTTC. Protein product: CASSPSGILGGYTF.

Only a few counts were recorded for this clonotype. The genes are TRBV12-3 or TRBV12-4 and TRBJ2-1, with D unclear. V dropped 5 bases and J dropped 9 bases, with 14 bases sitting between them. This CDR3 has 13 residues. The CDR3 nucleotides are TGTGCCAGCAGTCGCGGAGCCCGGGCTGAGCAGTTCTTC. Translation gives CASSRGARAEQFF.

This clonotype was recorded at least ten times. The chain combines TRBV5-1 with TRBJ1-2; possibly TRBD1 for D (5 bases). The CDR3 runs to 18 residues. V gave up 0 bases and J gave up 0 bases, with 18 bases separating them. Germline CDR1 SGHRS, CDR2 YFSETQ. The CDR3 bases are TGCGCCAGCAGCTTGGCAGTCCCGACAGCCAGTTCTAACTATGGCTACACCTTC. The encoded protein is CASSLAVPTASSNYGYTF.

The chain recombines TRBV10-3 with TRBJ2-3; 8 positions match TRBD1. The CDR3 has 16 residues. Germline trimming cut 2 bases from V and 3 bases from J; bases unmatched to any gene: 7. From germline, CDR1 is ENHRY and CDR2 SYGVKD. The CDR3 DNA is TGTGCCATCAGTGAGCCCAGGGGGCTGGGGACAGATACGCAGTATTTT. Encoded protein: CAISEPRGLGTDTQYF.

Many counts were recorded for this clonotype. This chain links TRBV6-1 with TRBJ2-5, with 10 bases identical to TRBD1. Germline V gene lookup returns CDR1 MNHNS and CDR2 SASEGT. The CDR3 runs 14 residues. Trimming at V came to 9 bases and at J to 6 bases, leaving 10 bases not matched to a gene. This CDR3 is CASFLGTGVKTQYF. The CDR3 nucleotides are TGTGCCAGTTTCCTCGGGACAGGGGTAAAGACCCAGTACTTC.

This clonotype was found many times. This sequence joins TRBV29-1 and TRBJ1-2; D possibly corresponds to TRBD1 (5 bases). V was pared by 3 bases and J by 1 base, with 18 bases between. CDR1 is SQVTM, CDR2 ANQGSEA, per germline. The CDR3 covers 16 residues. CDR3 region: CSVDNPRDGVNYGYTF. In DNA, the CDR3 is TGCAGCGTTGATAACCCCCGGGACGGTGTTAACTATGGCTACACCTTC.

The sample holds a few counts of this clonotype. The CDR3 loop is CASSVDAGDSNQPQHF. In DNA form, the CDR3 reads TGTGCCAGCAGCGTAGACGCAGGAGATAGCAATCAGCCCCAGCATTTT. The V call is TRBV9, the J call TRBJ1-5; no clear D gene. The CDR3 sequence is 16 residues long. Trimming pared 0 bases from V and 0 bases from J, leaving 10 bases between. Germline-derived CDR1 and CDR2 are SGDLS and YYNGEE. Variable domain in full (rest from reference TRBV9 and TRBJ1-5): DSGVTQTPKHLITATGQRVTLRCSPRSGDLSVYWYQQSLDQGLQFLIQYYNGEERAKGNILERFSAQQFPDLHSELNLSSLELGDSALYFCASSVDAGDSNQPQHFGDGTRLSIL.

The chain combines TRBV3-1 with TRBJ2-3; 15 nucleotides match TRBD2. The germline V gene has CDR1 LGHDT and CDR2 YNNKEL (reference sequence). The CDR3 spans 19 residues. V shed 1 base, J shed 0 bases, and the junction held 5 bases outside the gene matches. The CDR3 DNA follows: TGTGCCAGCAGCCAAGGGGGACTAGCGGGAGGACCCAGCACAGATACGCAGTATTTT. Residues: CASSQGGLAGGPSTDTQYF.

The V call is TRBV15, the J call TRBJ1-2; D is unclear. V lost 0 bases to trimming and J lost 7 bases, with 3 bases between them. CDR1 is LNHNV and CDR2 is YYDKDF in the germline V gene (reference sequence). This CDR3 is 11 amino acids long. In nucleotides, the CDR3 is TGTGCCACCAGCAGAGATGGTGGCTACACCTTC. It is translated as CATSRDGGYTF.

In regard to this clonotype: A read error may explain this, as a much larger clone is one base away. V usage is TRBV29-1 and J usage is TRBJ2-7; TRBD2 agrees at 7 bases. The trim removed 7 bases at V and 7 bases at J, leaving 19 bases unmatched. Germline values: CDR1 SQVTM, CDR2 ANQGSEA. This CDR3 contains 15 residues. The CDR3 DNA sequence: TGCAGCGCTCCAGTCGGGGGGAGGGCGGACAATGAGCAGTACTTC. Translation gives CSAPVGGRADNEQYF.

This clonotype has at least ten counts. The CDR3 reads CASSFGGGSRSYEQYF. The CDR3 DNA is TGCGCCAGCAGCTTCGGGGGTGGCAGTCGGTCTTACGAGCAGTACTTC. The J gene is TRBJ2-7, the V gene TRBV5-1; D may be TRBD2 (6 bases). Trimming removed 2 bases from V and 4 bases from J, with 19 bases in between. CDR1 and CDR2 from the germline V gene are SGHRS and YFSETQ. The CDR3 extends over 16 amino acids.

This clonotype was detected only a few times. The V and J genes are TRBV7-9 and TRBJ2-7, with D tentatively TRBD1 (6 bases). Deletions cut 0 bases from V and 6 bases from J, with 12 bases between. This CDR3 is 14 amino acids long. Germline CDR1 and CDR2: SEHNR and FQNEAQ (reference sequence). In DNA, the CDR3 is TGTGCCAGCAGCTTAGCGTTACAGGGTGGCGAGCAGTACTTC. Translated: CASSLALQGGEQYF.

V and J are TRBV12-3 or TRBV12-4 and TRBJ2-7; D not certain. V was pared by 3 bases and J by 0 bases, with 15 bases between. This CDR3 has 16 amino acids. DNA of the CDR3: TGTGCCAGCAGTTTTCGGTTGGGCCGAAGCTCCTACGAGCAGTACTTC. Translating gives CASSFRLGRSSYEQYF.